A selection of T cell receptor beta chains follows, all from one sample in a study of cytomegalovirus exposure and HLA in healthy donors. Measured with immunoSEQ multiplex PCR; TCRdb has only the in-frame clones, and not every one. The data hold some 150,000 clones, with about 80% observed a single time. Source material: PBMCs. The origin of the receptors is a man aged 40-49 years in good health and CMV-seropositive. Each CDR3 is given with its conserved first and last residue. A D gene is named only where the DNA matches it firmly. Where a row states a size, it is once, few, many or the class of an expanded clone; other rows omit it.

J: TRBJ2-2
size: -
V: TRBV5-1
D: TRBD1
DNA: TGCGCCAGCAACGAAAGGGGACAGGGGTTCACCGGGGAGCTGTTTTTT
CDR3: CASNERGQGFTGELFF

J: TRBJ2-3
size: -
V: TRBV30
D: -
DNA: TGTGCCTGGAGTCGAACCGGGACTCTTATCACAGATACGCAGTATTTT
CDR3: CAWSRTGTLITDTQYF

J: TRBJ1-1
size: few
V: TRBV7-9
D: -
DNA: TGTGCCAGCAGCTACTGGGCCGCTGAAGCTTTCTTT
CDR3: CASSYWAAEAFF

J: TRBJ2-3
size: -
V: TRBV2
D: TRBD2
DNA: TGTGCCAGCAGGAAAACGGGAGGTACAGATACGCAGTATTTT
CDR3: CASRKTGGTDTQYF

J: TRBJ1-2
size: -
V: TRBV7-8
D: -
DNA: TGTGCCAGCAGCTTAGTAGGGGCCTATGGCTACACCTTC
CDR3: CASSLVGAYGYTF

J: TRBJ2-6
size: -
V: TRBV27
D: TRBD1
DNA: TGTGCCAGCAGTCCAGGGACAGGGGGGGCCAACGTCCTGACTTTC
CDR3: CASSPGTGGANVLTF

J: TRBJ2-7
size: -
V: TRBV18
D: -
DNA: TGTGCCAGCTCACCAGGGGTGGGAGAATACGAGCAGTACTTC
CDR3: CASSPGVGEYEQYF

J: TRBJ2-1
size: -
V: TRBV7-3
D: -
DNA: TGTGCCAGCAGCTTAAAACTAGCAAATGAGCAGTTCTTC
CDR3: CASSLKLANEQFF

J: TRBJ2-5
size: once
V: TRBV18
D: TRBD2
DNA: TGTGCCAGCTCCCTGGGACTAGCCCAAGAGACCCAGTACTTC
CDR3: CASSLGLAQETQYF

J: TRBJ2-3
size: -
V: TRBV5-8
D: -
DNA: TGTGCCAGCAGCTTGGCGTGGCAGGGATCCACAGATACGCAGTATTTT
CDR3: CASSLAWQGSTDTQYF

J: TRBJ2-1
size: few
V: TRBV5-6
D: TRBD2
DNA: TGTGCCAGCAGCTTGTTTGAGACTAGCCTCAATGAGCAGTTCTTC
CDR3: CASSLFETSLNEQFF

J: TRBJ2-2
size: -
V: TRBV6-5
D: TRBD2
DNA: TGTGCTAGCAGTTACGCCGGGGGGGACACCGGGGAGCTGTTTTTT
CDR3: CASSYAGGDTGELFF

J: TRBJ2-1
size: -
V: TRBV28
D: -
DNA: TGTGCCAGCAGTTTTCTTGGCCAAAGTTCCTACAATGAGCAGTTCTTC
CDR3: CASSFLGQSSYNEQFF

J: TRBJ2-7
size: -
V: TRBV5-1
D: TRBD1
DNA: TGCGCCAGCAGCTGGGGGACAGGGCCAGGCGAGCAGTACTTC
CDR3: CASSWGTGPGEQYF

J: TRBJ2-5
size: -
V: TRBV11-3
D: TRBD1
DNA: TGTGCCAGCAGCCAGCAGGGGGCGCAAGGGCAAGGGACCCAGTACTTC
CDR3: CASSQQGAQGQGTQYF

J: TRBJ2-5
size: -
V: TRBV12-5
D: -
DNA: TGTGCTAGTGGCGCAGGGCACCGGGAGACCCAGTACTTC
CDR3: CASGAGHRETQYF

J: TRBJ1-5
size: few
V: TRBV2
D: TRBD1
DNA: TGTGCCAGCAGTGCCGACAGGGTTGATCAGCCCCAGCATTTT
CDR3: CASSADRVDQPQHF

J: TRBJ2-1
size: -
V: TRBV28
D: TRBD1
DNA: TGTGCCAGCAGTACCGGGGACAGGGGATTACATGAGCAGTTCTTC
CDR3: CASSTGDRGLHEQFF